The present T cell receptor (beta chain) was sequenced within a study of T cell repertoires in cytomegalovirus infection. At the level of the study: Evidence of both CMV infection and a matching HLA type came from public TCR beta signatures. Whole-study results and caveats: Individuals carrying CMV plus the relevant HLA were identified by cumulative frequency of public TCR beta families. CMV-specific HLA-C-restricted TCR beta clonotypes dominated the ex vivo response.

TCRdb independently ran MiXCR on the reads; one entry per CDR3 protein. The table has approximately 160,000 distinct CDR3 sequences, over 15% seen once; the top ten hold roughly a sixth. Of note for this clonotype: What it binds is not known.

What was sequenced was CD8+ T cells from PBMCs. This receptor was taken from a human donor in good health (CMV status not recorded). Some clones in this sample may be carry-over from other donors' samples.

The CDR3 sequence: CASSQAVDTQYF. CDR3 sequence (DNA): TGTGCCAGCAGCCAAGCCGTAGATACGCAGTATTTT. The chain combines TRBV7-6 with TRBJ2-3; D is unresolved. Trimming shortened V by 5 bases and J by 5 bases, and 8 bases separated the two germline ends. The CDR3 spans 12 residues. Germline loops: CDR1 SGHVS, CDR2 FNYEAQ.